The 29 T cell receptor beta chains reported below all come from one sample, sequenced in a study of T cells after yellow fever vaccination. TCRdb fed the 5' RACE reads into MiXCR, producing one record per CDR3 protein. The repertoire consists of 100,000 to 150,000 distinct CDR3 sequences, with around 7.7% occurring once and the leading ten covering around 2.7%. The starting material was CD4+ T cells sorted from PBMCs, obtained 9 to 10 days after the first yellow fever vaccination. These receptor sequences come from a man in his late teens or twenties who received the YFV17D yellow fever vaccine.

This clonotype was counted ten times or more. The chain links TRBV5-6 to TRBJ2-5; 7 bases line up with TRBD2. Germline values: CDR1 SGHDT, CDR2 YYEEEE. V shed 7 bases, J shed 2 bases, and the junction held 14 bases outside the gene matches. This CDR3 is built from 16 residues. The CDR3 DNA is TGTGCCAGCTGCCCCGGGGGGAATTGGGTACAAGAGACCCAGTACTTC. Translated: CASCPGGNWVQETQYF.

Concerning this clonotype itself: At one end the junction does not follow the germline gene, possibly because of a read error. The chain joins TRBV5-1 to TRBJ1-6, with D perhaps TRBD1 (6 bases). The CDR3 runs to 14 residues. Germline CDR1 and CDR2: SGHRS and YFSETQ. The CDR3 sequence is CASSLGQENSSLHF. In DNA form, the CDR3 reads TGCGCCAGCAGCTTGGGACAGGAAAATTCATCCCTCCACTTT.

This clonotype was seen a few times. V gene TRBV7-7 combines with J gene TRBJ2-7; D is possibly TRBD1 (6 bases). Looked up from germline, CDR1 is SSHAT and CDR2 is FNYEAQ (reference sequence). The CDR3 sequence is 13 residues long. Here the CDR3 DNA reads TGTGCTAGCAGCTTACGGCAGGGGAGCGAGCAGTACGTC. Encoded protein: CASSLRQGSEQYV.

Sample share makes this clonotype medium-sized. This rearrangement joins TRBV7-2 to TRBJ2-7, with a possible D match to TRBD1 (7 bases). CDR1 is SGHTA, CDR2 FQGNSA, per germline. Trimming took off 5 bases at V and 3 bases at J, with 20 bases between the two ends. The CDR3 has 16 residues. CDR3 protein: CASSIYAGQWDYEQYF. The CDR3 DNA is TGTGCCAGCAGCATCTATGCGGGACAGTGGGACTACGAGCAGTACTTC.

The chain has TRBV5-1 and TRBJ1-1; tentative D call: TRBD1 (5 bases). V was trimmed by 4 bases and J by 5 bases, leaving 27 bases between them. The CDR3 is 18 residues long. Germline assignment: CDR1 SGHRS and CDR2 YFSETQ. The CDR3 nucleotides read TGCGCCAGCAGCGCCGACTCCCGGGGCCCCCGGGTTGGGACTGAAGCTTTCTTT. This encodes CASSADSRGPRVGTEAFF.

The table lists this clonotype with many counts. The chain links TRBV28 to TRBJ2-1; D is perhaps TRBD1 or TRBD2 (5 bases each). Germline CDR1 reads MDHEN; CDR2 reads SYDVKM. Trimming cost V 8 bases and J 15 bases, with 32 bases left between them. The CDR3 runs 16 residues. As DNA, the CDR3 is TGTGCCAGCGCGTCTCTGGACCATGGGACGCTGAACCGATGGTTCTTC. Protein sequence: CASASLDHGTLNRWFF.

This clonotype was seen more than once but under ten times. The chain uses TRBV5-1 and TRBJ1-6, with D uncertain. Germline CDR1 and CDR2: SGHRS and YFSETQ. V was trimmed by 3 bases and J by 1 base, leaving 8 bases between them. The CDR3 has 15 residues. As DNA, the CDR3 is TGCGCCAGCAGCTCGTCAAGTTCCTATAATTCACCCCTCCACTTT. Its protein product is CASSSSSSYNSPLHF. The full variable domain, its missing parts supplied by reference TRBV5-1 and TRBJ1-6, is KAGVTQTPRYLIKTRGQQVTLSCSPISGHRSVSWYQQTPGQGLQFLFEYFSETQRNKGNFPGRFSGRQFSNSRSEMNVSTLELGDSALYLCASSSSSSYNSPLHFGNGTRLTVT.

This clonotype has at least ten counts. The V gene is TRBV5-1, the J gene TRBJ1-3; possible D gene TRBD1, 5 bases. CDR3 size: 15 residues. Trimming took off 1 base at V and 4 bases at J, with 12 bases between the two ends. Germline CDR1 is SGHRS and CDR2 is YFSETQ. CDR3 DNA sequence: TGCGCCAGCAGCTTGCAGGGAATGAGCGGAAACACCATATATTTT. Encoded protein: CASSLQGMSGNTIYF.

This clonotype was seen at least ten times. This rearrangement joins TRBV18 to TRBJ1-1, with TRBD1 as a possible D gene (6 bases). V was clipped by 3 bases and J by 3 bases, with 11 bases between them. Germline V CDR1 and CDR2: KGHSH, LQKENI. The CDR3 is 14 residues long. CDR3 sequence (DNA): TGTGCCAGCTCACCTCAGCGGGGGCACACTGAAGCTTTCTTT. Translation gives CASSPQRGHTEAFF. Using reference TRBV18 and TRBJ1-1 for the parts outside the CDR3, the full variable domain is NAGVMQNPRHLVRRRGQEARLRCSPMKGHSHVYWYRQLPEEGLKFMVYLQKENIIDESGMPKERFSAEFPKEGPSILRIQQVVRGDSAAYFCASSPQRGHTEAFFGQGTRLTVV.

This clonotype occurred a few times. The chain carries TRBV20-1 and TRBJ1-2, with D uncertain. V dropped 8 bases and J dropped 1 base, with 8 bases sitting between them. Germline V gene data show CDR1 as DFQATT and CDR2 as SNEGSKA (reference sequence). This CDR3 is built from 11 residues. The CDR3 reads CSTLVNYGYTF. DNA for the CDR3: TGCAGTACCTTGGTTAACTATGGCTACACCTTC.

In the case of this clonotype: One end of the junction is discordant with germline, which a read error may explain. The V gene is TRBV6-2 or TRBV6-3, the J gene TRBJ2-3, with D possibly matching TRBD2 (5 bases). CDR3 size: 16 residues. Germline-derived CDR1 and CDR2 are MNHEY and SVGEGT. The CDR3 region has the DNA TGTACCAGCAGTTACTCGGCTGGGAGCTCGTCAGATACGCAGTATTTT. Translating gives CTSSYSAGSSSDTQYF.

This clonotype was found many times. The chain links TRBV10-3 to TRBJ2-7; D is undetermined. The ends were cut back, 2 bases at V and 4 bases at J, with 3 bases in the middle. Germline V gene lookup returns CDR1 ENHRY and CDR2 SYGVKD. The CDR3 extends over 11 amino acids. The CDR3 loop is CAISEGYEQYF. The CDR3 coding sequence is TGTGCCATCAGTGAGGGGTACGAGCAGTACTTC.

This clonotype was seen many times. A read error may account for a junction end that differs from germline. The chain uses TRBV7-2 and TRBJ2-7; D unclear. The germline V gene encodes CDR1 SGHTA and CDR2 FQGNSA. The CDR3 extends over 13 amino acids. The CDR3 DNA sequence: TGCGCCAGCAGCTTGGGCCGCGGATACGAGCAGTACTTC. Translation: CASSLGRGYEQYF. Full variable domain (outside the CDR3, taken from reference TRBV7-2 and TRBJ2-7): GAGVSQSPSNKVTEKGKDVELRCDPISGHTALYWYRQSLGQGLEFLIYFQGNSAPDKSGLPSDRFSAERTGGSVSTLTIQRTQQEDSAVYLCASSLGRGYEQYFGPGTRLTVT.

The rearrangement links TRBV19 to TRBJ1-5; D is possibly TRBD1 (6 bases). V gave up 4 bases and J gave up 9 bases, with 13 bases separating them. The germline CDR1 and CDR2 sequences are LNHDA and SQIVND (reference sequence). The CDR3 has 13 residues. CDR3 sequence reads: CASSTGTFMPQHF. The CDR3 DNA is TGTGCCAGTAGTACGGGGACATTCATGCCCCAGCATTTT.

This clonotype was seen at least ten times. This chain joins TRBV6-5 and TRBJ2-1, with TRBD2 identical over 7 bases. Germline V CDR1 and CDR2: MNHEY, SVGAGI. The CDR3 consists of 15 residues. With V trimmed by 6 bases and J by 8 bases, 13 bases remained unmatched. This chain's CDR3 is CASSGNGGGQDEQFF. DNA of the CDR3: TGTGCCAGCAGCGGAAACGGGGGAGGGCAGGATGAGCAGTTCTTC.

Many counts were recorded for this clonotype. The V call is TRBV12-3 or TRBV12-4, the J call TRBJ2-3; D uncertain. V was trimmed by 3 bases and J by 5 bases, leaving 6 bases between them. The CDR3 covers 12 residues. The CDR3 spells CASSFYRDTQYF. The CDR3, as DNA: TGTGCCAGCAGTTTCTACCGAGATACGCAGTATTTT.

Many counts were recorded for this clonotype. This chain links TRBV4-3 with TRBJ2-3, with TRBD2 identical over 10 bases. The CDR3 length is 17 residues. Looked up from germline, CDR1 is LGHNA and CDR2 is YSLEER. V gave up 0 bases and J gave up 5 bases; unmatched junction bases: 8. CDR3: CASSQDNLSGGKDTQYF. DNA for the CDR3: TGCGCCAGCAGCCAAGATAACCTTAGCGGGGGGAAAGATACGCAGTATTTT.

This clonotype was seen many times. V and J are TRBV7-7 and TRBJ2-7, with 7 nucleotides matching TRBD2. The CDR3 runs 18 residues. V lost 5 bases and J lost 5; bases outside the gene matches: 21. Germline V gene sequence: CDR1 SSHAT, CDR2 FNYEAQ (reference sequence). CDR3 loop: CASSHETKGGGIPDEQYF. The CDR3 bases are TGTGCCAGCAGCCACGAGACGAAGGGCGGGGGAATTCCGGACGAGCAGTACTTC.

This clonotype was observed at least ten times. The V call is TRBV12-3 or TRBV12-4, the J call TRBJ2-2, with a tentative D call TRBD1 (5 bases). With 6 bases removed from V and 6 bases from J, the gap between germline ends came to 17 bases. The CDR3 runs 15 residues. CDR3 bases: TGTGCCAGCAGGGGGCCTAACAGAGTATCCGGGGAGCTGTTTTTT. Translating gives CASRGPNRVSGELFF.

The table lists this clonotype with many counts. This chain links TRBV4-3 with TRBJ1-4; D gene unclear. The CDR3 runs to 13 residues. Germline V gene lookup returns CDR1 LGHNA and CDR2 YSLEER. The V gene lost 2 bases and the J gene lost 8 bases, with 9 bases spanning the gap. The CDR3 coding sequence is TGCGCCAGCAGCCAACTTAAAAACGAAAAACTGTTTTTT. It translates to CASSQLKNEKLFF.

This clonotype has a count of ten or more. The chain joins TRBV5-6 to TRBJ2-1, with 10 bases identical to TRBD1. This CDR3 has 16 residues. CDR1 SGHDT and CDR2 YYEEEE come from the germline V gene. J lost 5 bases, V lost 2 bases, and 7 bases had no gene match. This chain's CDR3 is CASSLRTGTGDNEQFF. The CDR3 nucleotides read TGTGCCAGCAGCTTACGGACCGGGACAGGGGACAATGAGCAGTTCTTC.

This clonotype was detected ten times or more. The V and J genes are TRBV12-3 or TRBV12-4 and TRBJ1-2; weak D call: TRBD1 (5 bases). V was clipped by 1 base and J by 6 bases, with 12 bases between them. CDR3 length equals 14 residues. CDR3 region: CASSLDRGKNGYTF. In nucleotides, the CDR3 is TGTGCCAGCAGTTTAGATCGGGGGAAAAATGGCTACACCTTC.

This clonotype was recorded many times. The J gene is TRBJ2-5, the V gene TRBV10-3; 8 nucleotides agree with TRBD2. Germline trimming cut 9 bases from V and 2 bases from J; bases unmatched to any gene: 11. Germline V gene lookup returns CDR1 ENHRY and CDR2 SYGVKD. The CDR3 spans 15 residues. The DNA of the CDR3 is TGTGCCATTTCGAGAACTAGCGGTGGACAAGAGACCCAGTACTTC. It yields the protein CAISRTSGGQETQYF.

The V gene is TRBV30, the J gene TRBJ1-5; D might be TRBD1 (6 bases). Deletions cut 5 bases from V and 1 base from J, with 6 bases between. The length of the CDR3 is 12 residues. Germline V lookup: CDR1 GTSNPN, CDR2 SVGIG (reference sequence). The CDR3 sequence is CAWGQSNQPQHF. CDR3 DNA: TGTGCCTGGGGACAGAGCAATCAGCCCCAGCATTTT. Supplemented by reference TRBV30 and TRBJ1-5, the full variable domain reads SQTIHQWPATLVQPVGSPLSLECTVEGTSNPNLYWYRQAAGRGLQLLFYSVGIGQISSEVPQNLSASRPQDRQFILSSKKLLLSDSGFYLCAWGQSNQPQHFGDGTRLSIL.

V and J are TRBV4-1 and TRBJ1-5, with TRBD1 as a possible D gene (6 bases). Between the trimmed V and J ends, which lost 4 bases and 0 bases, there was a span of 19 bases. The CDR3 is made up of 18 amino acids. Per germline, CDR1 MGHRA and CDR2 YSYEKL. In DNA, the CDR3 is TGCGCCAGCAGCCCCGGCCGGGCAGGGGCCGTTAGCAATCAGCCCCAGCATTTT. Protein product: CASSPGRAGAVSNQPQHF.

This clonotype was observed at least ten times. The CDR3 protein is CAISDQVASGANVLTF. The CDR3 coding sequence is TGTGCCATCAGTGACCAGGTCGCCTCTGGGGCCAACGTCCTGACTTTC. The gene calls are TRBV10-3 and TRBJ2-6; no clear D. Per germline, CDR1 ENHRY and CDR2 SYGVKD. CDR3 size: 16 residues. V lost 3 bases to trimming and J lost 0 bases, with 9 bases between them.

This clonotype showed up many times. The chain joins TRBV12-3 or TRBV12-4 to TRBJ1-5; D may be TRBD1 (6 bases). The CDR3 runs 13 residues. V was shortened by 6 bases and J by 9 bases, with 15 bases between the two germline ends. CDR3 in DNA: TGTGCCAGCAGACTACAGGGTTTGCCGCCCCAGCATTTT. Its translation is CASRLQGLPPQHF.

The sample holds many counts of this clonotype. The chain combines TRBV4-3 with TRBJ2-3; TRBD2 might be the D (5 bases). Germline CDR1 and CDR2: LGHNA and YSLEER. V lost 0 bases, J lost 3 bases, and 7 bases lay in between. The CDR3 has 14 amino acids. The chain's CDR3 is CASSQELETDTQYF. DNA of the CDR3: TGCGCCAGCAGCCAAGAACTAGAAACAGATACGCAGTATTTT.

This clonotype was picked up many times. The gene calls are TRBV4-1 and TRBJ1-4; TRBD1 is a possible D gene (5 bases). Deletions cut 2 bases from V and 8 bases from J, with 15 bases between. The CDR3 is 15 amino acids. Germline assignment: CDR1 MGHRA and CDR2 YSYEKL. The CDR3 is CASSQSEGQGEKLFF. The CDR3 DNA follows: TGCGCCAGCAGCCAAAGCGAAGGTCAGGGAGAAAAACTGTTTTTT.